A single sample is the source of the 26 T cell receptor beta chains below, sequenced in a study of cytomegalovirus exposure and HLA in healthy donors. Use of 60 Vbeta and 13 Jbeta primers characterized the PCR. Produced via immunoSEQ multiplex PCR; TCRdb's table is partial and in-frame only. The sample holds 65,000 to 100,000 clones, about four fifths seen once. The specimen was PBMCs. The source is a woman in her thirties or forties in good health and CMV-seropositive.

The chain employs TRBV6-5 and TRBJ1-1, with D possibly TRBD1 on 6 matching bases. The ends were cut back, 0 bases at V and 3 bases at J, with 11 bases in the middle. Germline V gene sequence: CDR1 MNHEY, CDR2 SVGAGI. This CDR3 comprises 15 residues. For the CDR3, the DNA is TGTGCCAGCAGTTACTCAGGGGGGGCCGACACTGAAGCTTTCTTT. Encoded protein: CASSYSGGADTEAFF.

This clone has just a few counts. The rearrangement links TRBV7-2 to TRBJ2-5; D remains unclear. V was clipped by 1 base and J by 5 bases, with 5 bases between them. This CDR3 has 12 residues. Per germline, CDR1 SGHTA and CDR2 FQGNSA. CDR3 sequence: CASSLGVETQYF. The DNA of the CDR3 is TGTGCCAGCAGCTTAGGAGTCGAGACCCAGTACTTC.

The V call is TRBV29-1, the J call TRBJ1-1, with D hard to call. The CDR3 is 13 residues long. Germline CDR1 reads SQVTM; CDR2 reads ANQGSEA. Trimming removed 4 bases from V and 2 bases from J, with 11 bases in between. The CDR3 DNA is TGCAGCGTTGTAACAGCCCTCAACACTGAAGCTTTCTTT. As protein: CSVVTALNTEAFF.

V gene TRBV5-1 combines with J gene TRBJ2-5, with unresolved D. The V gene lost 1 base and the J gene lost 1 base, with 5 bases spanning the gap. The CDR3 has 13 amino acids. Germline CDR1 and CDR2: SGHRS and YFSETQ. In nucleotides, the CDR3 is TGCGCCAGCAGCTTGCCCTCCCAAGAGACCCAGTACTTC. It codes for CASSLPSQETQYF.

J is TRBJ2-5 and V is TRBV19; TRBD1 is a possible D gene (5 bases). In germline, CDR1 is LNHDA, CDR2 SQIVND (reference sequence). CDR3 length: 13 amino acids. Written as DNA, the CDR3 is TGTGCTAGCTCAGGGTCAAGAGTGGTGACCCAGTACTTC. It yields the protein CASSGSRVVTQYF.

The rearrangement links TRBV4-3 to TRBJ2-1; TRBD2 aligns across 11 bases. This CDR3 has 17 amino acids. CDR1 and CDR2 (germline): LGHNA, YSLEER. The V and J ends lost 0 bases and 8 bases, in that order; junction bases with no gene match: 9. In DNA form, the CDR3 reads TGCGCCAGCAGCCAAGATCATTTACTAGCGGGAGTTTATGAGCAGTTCTTC. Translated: CASSQDHLLAGVYEQFF.

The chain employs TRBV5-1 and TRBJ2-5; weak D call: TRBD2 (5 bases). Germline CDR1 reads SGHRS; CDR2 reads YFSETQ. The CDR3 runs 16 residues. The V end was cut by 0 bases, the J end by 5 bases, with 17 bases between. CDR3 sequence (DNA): TGCGCCAGCAGCTTGGGACGGCGGACCTCGGGGGAGACCCAGTACTTC. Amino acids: CASSLGRRTSGETQYF.

CDR3 residues: CASSTDRYNEQFF. The DNA for the CDR3 is TGTGCCAGTAGTACGGACAGATACAATGAGCAGTTCTTC. The chain is built from TRBV19 and TRBJ2-1; possible D gene TRBD1, 6 bases. Germline V gene data show CDR1 as LNHDA and CDR2 as SQIVND (reference sequence). The CDR3 extends over 13 amino acids. Trimming removed 4 bases from V and 4 bases from J, with 8 bases in between.

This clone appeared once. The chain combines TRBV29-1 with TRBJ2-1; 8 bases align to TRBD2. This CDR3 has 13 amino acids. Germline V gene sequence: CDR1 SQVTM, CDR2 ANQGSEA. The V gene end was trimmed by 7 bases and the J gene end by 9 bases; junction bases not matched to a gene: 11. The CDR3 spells CSARGGSSTEQFF. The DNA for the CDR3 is TGCAGCGCCCGGGGGGGGTCCAGTACTGAGCAGTTCTTC.

CDR3 nucleotides: TGCGCCAGCAGCTTAACAGGGGAGAACACTGAAGCTTTCTTT. It specifies CASSLTGENTEAFF. The chain is built from TRBV5-1 and TRBJ1-1; the match to TRBD1 covers 7 bases. V gave up 2 bases and J gave up 1 base; unmatched junction bases: 2. The germline CDR1 and CDR2 sequences are SGHRS and YFSETQ. This CDR3 is built from 14 residues. Supplemented by reference TRBV5-1 and TRBJ1-1, the full variable domain reads KAGVTQTPRYLIKTRGQQVTLSCSPISGHRSVSWYQQTPGQGLQFLFEYFSETQRNKGNFPGRFSGRQFSNSRSEMNVSTLELGDSALYLCASSLTGENTEAFFGQGTRLTVV.

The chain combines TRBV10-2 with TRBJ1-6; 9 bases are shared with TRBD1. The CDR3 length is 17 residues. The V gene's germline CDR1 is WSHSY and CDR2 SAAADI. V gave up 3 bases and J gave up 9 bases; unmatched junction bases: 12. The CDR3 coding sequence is TGCGCCAGCAGTGAAGGGTCAGGGACAGGGCAATCTTCACCCCTCCACTTT. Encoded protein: CASSEGSGTGQSSPLHF.

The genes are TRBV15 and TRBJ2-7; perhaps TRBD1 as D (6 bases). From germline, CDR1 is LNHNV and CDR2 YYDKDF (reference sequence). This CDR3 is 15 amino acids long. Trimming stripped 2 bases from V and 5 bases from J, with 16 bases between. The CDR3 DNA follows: TGTGCCACCAGCAGAAAAACGCAGGGGTACCACGAGCAGTACTTC. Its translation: CATSRKTQGYHEQYF.

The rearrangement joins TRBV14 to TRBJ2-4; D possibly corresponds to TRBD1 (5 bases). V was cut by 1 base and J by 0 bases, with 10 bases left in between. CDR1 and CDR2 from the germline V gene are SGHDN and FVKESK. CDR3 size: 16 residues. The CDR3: CASSQGWGQAKNIQYF. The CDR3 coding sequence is TGTGCCAGCAGCCAAGGGTGGGGCCAAGCCAAAAACATTCAGTACTTC.

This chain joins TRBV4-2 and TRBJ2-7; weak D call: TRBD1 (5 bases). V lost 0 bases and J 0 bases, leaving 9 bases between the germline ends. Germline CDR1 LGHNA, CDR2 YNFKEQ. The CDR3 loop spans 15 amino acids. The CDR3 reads CASSQEDSSSYEQYF. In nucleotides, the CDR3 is TGTGCCAGCAGCCAAGAAGACAGCAGCTCCTACGAGCAGTACTTC.

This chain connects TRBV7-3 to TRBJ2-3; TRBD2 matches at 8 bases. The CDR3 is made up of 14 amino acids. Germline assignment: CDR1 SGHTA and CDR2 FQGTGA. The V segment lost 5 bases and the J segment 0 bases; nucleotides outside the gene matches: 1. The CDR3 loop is CASSPGGSTDTQYF. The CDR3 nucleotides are TGTGCCAGCAGCCCGGGGGGGAGCACAGATACGCAGTATTTT.

The DNA of the CDR3 is TGTGCCAGCAGCTACCGACAGATCCTCACCGGGGAGCTGTTTTTT. Encoded protein: CASSYRQILTGELFF. The chain couples TRBV27 to TRBJ2-2, with D tentatively TRBD1 (5 bases). The CDR3 has 15 amino acids. CDR1 and CDR2 (germline): MNHEY, SMNVEV (reference sequence). With 6 bases removed from V and 4 bases from J, the gap between germline ends came to 15 bases.

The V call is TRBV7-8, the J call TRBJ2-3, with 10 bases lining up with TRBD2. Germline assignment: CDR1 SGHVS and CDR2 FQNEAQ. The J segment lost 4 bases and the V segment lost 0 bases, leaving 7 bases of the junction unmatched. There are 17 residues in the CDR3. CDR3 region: CASSLASGGQGSDTQYF. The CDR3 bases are TGTGCCAGCAGCTTAGCTAGCGGGGGGCAGGGGTCAGATACGCAGTATTTT.

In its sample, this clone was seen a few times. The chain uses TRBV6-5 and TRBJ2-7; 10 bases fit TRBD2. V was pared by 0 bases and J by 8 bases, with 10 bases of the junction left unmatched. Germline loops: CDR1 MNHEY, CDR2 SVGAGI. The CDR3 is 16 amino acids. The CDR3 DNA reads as TGTGCCAGCAGTTACTCGAAAGCGGGAGGGCCATCAAAGCAGTACTTC. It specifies CASSYSKAGGPSKQYF.

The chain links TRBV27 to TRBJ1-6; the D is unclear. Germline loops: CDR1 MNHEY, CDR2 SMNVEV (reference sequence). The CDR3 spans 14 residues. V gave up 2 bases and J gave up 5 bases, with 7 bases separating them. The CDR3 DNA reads TGTGCCAGCAGTTTAGGGCACGATAATTCACCCCTCCACTTT. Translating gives CASSLGHDNSPLHF.

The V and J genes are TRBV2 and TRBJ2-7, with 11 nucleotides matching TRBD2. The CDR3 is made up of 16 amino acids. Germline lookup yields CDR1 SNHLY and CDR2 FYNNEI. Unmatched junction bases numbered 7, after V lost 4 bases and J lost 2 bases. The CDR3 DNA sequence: TGTGCCAGCAGTGGAGAGGTACTAGCGGGGGCCTACGAGCAGTACTTC. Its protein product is CASSGEVLAGAYEQYF.

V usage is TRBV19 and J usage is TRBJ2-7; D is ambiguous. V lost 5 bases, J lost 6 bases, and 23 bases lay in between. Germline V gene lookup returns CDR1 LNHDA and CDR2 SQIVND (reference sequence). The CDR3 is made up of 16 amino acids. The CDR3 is CASSPLGERVSPEQYF. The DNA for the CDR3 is TGTGCCAGTAGTCCCCTCGGAGAGCGAGTGAGTCCCGAGCAGTACTTC.

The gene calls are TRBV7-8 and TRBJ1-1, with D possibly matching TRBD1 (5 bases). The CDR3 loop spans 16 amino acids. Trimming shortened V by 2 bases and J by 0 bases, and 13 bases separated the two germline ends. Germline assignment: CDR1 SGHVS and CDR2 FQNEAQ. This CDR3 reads CASSLPPTGLNTEAFF. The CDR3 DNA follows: TGTGCCAGCAGCTTACCACCTACAGGCTTGAACACTGAAGCTTTCTTT.

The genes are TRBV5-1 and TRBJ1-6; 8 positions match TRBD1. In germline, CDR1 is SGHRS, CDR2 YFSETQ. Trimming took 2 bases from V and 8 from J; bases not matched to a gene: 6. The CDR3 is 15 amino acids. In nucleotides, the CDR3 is TGCGCCAGCAGCTTACGGACAGGGAAGGATTCACCCCTCCACTTT. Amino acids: CASSLRTGKDSPLHF.

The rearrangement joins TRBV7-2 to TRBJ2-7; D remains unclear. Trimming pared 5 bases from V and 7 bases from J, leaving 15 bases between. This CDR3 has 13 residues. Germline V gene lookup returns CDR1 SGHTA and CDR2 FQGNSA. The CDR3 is CASSLQPLREQYF. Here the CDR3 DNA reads TGTGCCAGCAGCCTGCAACCTCTCAGGGAGCAGTACTTC.

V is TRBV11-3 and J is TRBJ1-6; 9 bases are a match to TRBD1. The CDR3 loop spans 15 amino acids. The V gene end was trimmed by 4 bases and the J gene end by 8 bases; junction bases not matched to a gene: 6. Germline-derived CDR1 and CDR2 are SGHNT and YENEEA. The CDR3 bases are TGTGCCAGCAGCTCCGGACAGGGGAGGCATTCACCCCTCCACTTT. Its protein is CASSSGQGRHSPLHF.

The CDR3 DNA reads as TGTGCCAGCAGCTTAGGAAGGGACAGCGCGAACACCGGGGAGCTGTTTTTT. Amino acids: CASSLGRDSANTGELFF. The rearrangement links TRBV7-9 to TRBJ2-2, with 7 bases lining up with TRBD1. Germline loops: CDR1 SEHNR, CDR2 FQNEAQ (reference sequence). V shed 1 base and J 0 bases; nucleotides not matched to a gene: 5. CDR3 length: 17 residues.